The clone carrying this T cell receptor beta chain showed up just once. The data originate from a study of blood T cell repertoires in COVID-19. Study context: The origin of the acute and convalescent COVID-19 samples was the United States, Italy and Spain.

As handled by the study authors: By means of reference gene primer amplification, nucleated cell counts were estimated. Using immunoSEQ multiplex PCR, the repertoire was profiled, and TCRdb retains in-frame clones only, with some absent. V and J calls and clone size follow that table, whereas D and trimming were derived from the DNA. The table includes 100,000 to 150,000 clones, about nine tenths detected once. The sample was peripheral blood. This TCR came from a man in his 70s who had recovered from COVID-19.

The CDR3 region has the DNA TGTGCCAGCTCACCGCCTAGTGGGGGGTCCTACGAGCAGTACTTC. Translating gives CASSPPSGGSYEQYF. This chain connects TRBV18 to TRBJ2-7; tentatively, D is TRBD2 (6 bases). Germline lookup yields CDR1 KGHSH and CDR2 LQKENI. The length of the CDR3 is 15 residues. V lost 3 bases to trimming and J lost 1 base, with 13 bases between them.